This T cell receptor beta chain came from a study of T-cell reconstitution after alpha-beta-depleted transplantation in children. General study results and limits: About two months after transplant, alpha-beta T cells reportedly came from several hundred expanded graft clones.

Preparation of the TCRbeta library involved a method that used unique molecular identifiers. TCRdb passed the PCR reads through MiXCR, listing each CDR3 protein once. Of 300,000 to 350,000 distinct CDR3 sequences in the sample, around 15% were seen once. This clonotype was observed a few times. Its target is not known. The CDR3 extends over 16 amino acids. With 5 bases clipped from V and 4 bases from J, the junction kept 8 bases outside the gene matches. Per germline, CDR1 MNHEY and CDR2 SMNVEV (reference sequence). V and J are TRBV27 and TRBJ2-7, with 13 bases aligning to TRBD2. The source of this sequence is a male patient aged 2-10 years who had a stem cell transplant for acute lymphoblastic leukemia, so the T cells may come from the graft donor. The sequencing used PBMCs, mostly from graft donor cells, collected 360 days after TCRalphabeta/CD19-depleted stem cell transplant. CDR3 protein: CASSLGTSGTLYEQYF. For the CDR3, the DNA is TGTGCCAGCAGTCTGGGGACTAGCGGGACCTTATACGAGCAGTACTTC.